A single sample gave rise to the 29 T cell receptor beta chains below, sequenced in a study of T cell repertoires in cytomegalovirus infection. TCRdb reanalysed the reads using MiXCR and keeps one entry per CDR3 protein. The repertoire includes tens of thousands of distinct CDR3 sequences, under 5% of them detected once, and 20% to 25% sits in the top ten. Specimen: PBMCs. These TCRs come from a human donor in good health (CMV status not recorded). Some clones in this sample may be carry-over from other donors' samples.

This clonotype occurred many times. The genes are TRBV7-2 and TRBJ2-5; D is unclear. Per germline, CDR1 SGHTA and CDR2 FQGNSA. The CDR3 length is 13 residues. V gave up 1 base and J gave up 4 bases, with 7 bases separating them. CDR3 region: CASSLDMAETQYF. CDR3 nucleotides: TGTGCCAGCAGCTTAGACATGGCAGAGACCCAGTACTTC.

This clonotype was seen at least ten times. The V gene is TRBV6-2 or TRBV6-3, the J gene TRBJ1-3; D is possibly TRBD1 (5 bases). Trimming removed 6 bases at V and 0 bases at J, with 15 bases between. The CDR3 spans 16 residues. The germline CDR1 and CDR2 sequences are MNHEY and SVGEGT. This CDR3 reads CASSKGPTSSGNTIYF. In DNA, the CDR3 is TGTGCCAGCAGCAAGGGACCGACCAGCTCTGGAAACACCATATATTTT.

This clonotype came up many times. V is TRBV20-1 and J is TRBJ2-3; 14 bases map to TRBD2. Losses at the gene ends were 5 bases for V and 11 bases for J; bases not matched to a gene: 12. The CDR3 loop spans 15 amino acids. Looked up from germline, CDR1 is DFQATT and CDR2 is SNEGSKA (reference sequence). CDR3 sequence reads: CSADTGTSGGSEQYF. The CDR3 coding sequence is TGCAGTGCTGATACCGGGACTAGCGGGGGATCGGAGCAGTATTTT.

This clonotype was seen at least ten times. The chain has TRBV7-2 and TRBJ2-4, with D perhaps matching TRBD1 (6 bases). This CDR3 region has 15 residues. Germline V gene lookup returns CDR1 SGHTA and CDR2 FQGNSA. The V end was cut by 5 bases, the J end by 2 bases, with 13 bases between. The CDR3 DNA sequence: TGTGCCAGCAGCGGCACAGGGAGTTCCAAAAACATTCAGTACTTC. The encoded protein is CASSGTGSSKNIQYF.

This clonotype was seen many times. The V gene is TRBV7-2, the J gene TRBJ2-4; D gene ambiguous. This CDR3 has 14 amino acids. Trimming pared 4 bases from V and 0 bases from J, leaving 7 bases between. Looked up from germline, CDR1 is SGHTA and CDR2 is FQGNSA. The CDR3 sequence: CASSSRLAKNIQYF. For the CDR3, the DNA is TGTGCCAGCAGCTCCCGATTAGCCAAAAACATTCAGTACTTC.

This clonotype was observed at least ten times. The V call is TRBV7-2, the J call TRBJ1-2; D is unresolved. V lost 1 base and J lost 2, with 20 bases in between. CDR1 SGHTA and CDR2 FQGNSA come from the germline V gene. CDR3 length equals 18 residues. The chain's CDR3 is CASSLEIGSLSLNYGYTF. CDR3 nucleotides: TGTGCCAGCAGCTTAGAGATCGGCAGCCTTTCCTTAAACTATGGCTACACCTTC.

Many counts were recorded for this clonotype. J is TRBJ2-1 and V is TRBV7-2; D remains unclear. Germline CDR1 SGHTA, CDR2 FQGNSA. V shed 2 bases and J shed 6 bases, with 11 bases lying between them. CDR3 size: 14 residues. The CDR3 DNA is TGTGCCAGCAGCTTATGGCGCGTGGGCAATGAGCAGTTCTTC. Protein: CASSLWRVGNEQFF.

This clonotype was recorded at least ten times. This chain uses TRBV7-2 with TRBJ2-3; TRBD2 matches at 12 bases. V trimming: 4 bases; J trimming: 2 bases; junction bases outside the gene matches: 13. CDR1 and CDR2 (germline): SGHTA, FQGNSA. This CDR3 contains 19 residues. In DNA, the CDR3 is TGTGCCAGCAGCTCGAATCCTGGACTAGCGGGACGGCCCACAGATACGCAGTATTTT. Translating it yields CASSSNPGLAGRPTDTQYF.

This clonotype was detected many times. V and J are TRBV7-2 and TRBJ2-7; tentative D call: TRBD2 (5 bases). The germline gives CDR1 SGHTA, CDR2 FQGNSA. There are 12 residues in the CDR3. V was cut by 4 bases and J by 3 bases, with 7 bases left in between. The CDR3, as DNA: TGTGCCAGCAGCTCTCGGGGCTACGAGCAGTACTTC. Protein: CASSSRGYEQYF.

This clonotype was observed many times. The chain couples TRBV7-9 to TRBJ1-6; no firm D call. The CDR3 runs to 14 residues. The germline CDR1 and CDR2 sequences are SEHNR and FQNEAQ (reference sequence). Trimming stripped 1 base from V and 7 bases from J, with 8 bases between. The CDR3: CASSLETENSPLHF. The CDR3 DNA sequence: TGTGCCAGCAGCTTAGAAACTGAAAATTCACCCCTCCACTTT. The entire variable domain, with the rest obtained from reference TRBV7-9 and TRBJ1-6, is as follows: DTGVSQNPRHKITKRGQNVTFRCDPISEHNRLYWYRQTLGQGPEFLTYFQNEAQLEKSRLLSDRFSAERPKGSFSTLEIQRTEQGDSAMYLCASSLETENSPLHFGNGTRLTVT.

This clonotype was seen repeatedly, ten times or more. V gene TRBV2 combines with J gene TRBJ2-1, with 12 nucleotides matching TRBD2. The V gene end was trimmed by 5 bases and the J gene end by 7 bases; junction bases not matched to a gene: 6. CDR1 SNHLY and CDR2 FYNNEI come from the germline V gene. The CDR3 length is 15 residues. The CDR3 spells CASSPRLAGANEQFF. In DNA form, the CDR3 reads TGTGCCAGCAGTCCCCGACTAGCGGGAGCAAATGAGCAGTTCTTC.

This clonotype was detected many times. The chain has TRBV6-2 or TRBV6-3 and TRBJ2-2; D is undetermined. Germline-derived CDR1 and CDR2 are MNHEY and SVGEGT. Trimming removed 6 bases at V and 6 bases at J, with 14 bases between. The CDR3 covers 14 residues. CDR3 residues: CASSGLVSSGELFF. The CDR3 bases are TGTGCCAGCAGCGGTTTAGTGTCGTCCGGGGAGCTGTTTTTT.

Ten or more counts support this clonotype. The chain uses TRBV4-2 and TRBJ1-4; TRBD1 aligns across 7 bases. Germline loops: CDR1 LGHNA, CDR2 YNFKEQ. This CDR3 is built from 16 residues. The J segment lost 10 bases and the V segment lost 0 bases, leaving 11 bases of the junction unmatched. CDR3 residues: CASSQDLAQPGGKLFF. Here the CDR3 DNA reads TGTGCCAGCAGCCAAGATCTCGCACAGCCAGGGGGAAAACTGTTTTTT.

This clonotype appeared many times. This rearrangement joins TRBV7-8 to TRBJ2-3; the match to TRBD2 covers 13 bases. With 1 base clipped from V and 4 bases from J, the junction kept 8 bases outside the gene matches. In germline, CDR1 is SGHVS, CDR2 FQNEAQ. The CDR3 spans 18 residues. CDR3 amino acids: CASSLDRTSGSLADTQYF. The CDR3 nucleotides read TGTGCCAGCAGCTTAGACAGGACTAGCGGGAGTCTTGCAGATACGCAGTATTTT.

In this sample, this clonotype turned up many times. This chain connects TRBV7-9 to TRBJ2-3; TRBD2 matches 7 bases. Germline lookup yields CDR1 SEHNR and CDR2 FQNEAQ (reference sequence). Trimming took 3 bases from V and 3 from J; bases not matched to a gene: 6. The CDR3 is 15 amino acids. This CDR3 is CASSFSERGTDTQYF. CDR3 DNA: TGTGCCAGCAGCTTTTCCGAGCGGGGAACAGATACGCAGTATTTT. Full variable domain (outside the CDR3, taken from reference TRBV7-9 and TRBJ2-3): DTGVSQNPRHKITKRGQNVTFRCDPISEHNRLYWYRQTLGQGPEFLTYFQNEAQLEKSRLLSDRFSAERPKGSFSTLEIQRTEQGDSAMYLCASSFSERGTDTQYFGPGTRLTVL.

This clonotype appeared many times. V gene TRBV7-6 combines with J gene TRBJ2-2; 7 positions match TRBD1. The CDR3 totals 16 residues. V gave up 4 bases and J gave up 4 bases; unmatched junction bases: 9. Germline V gives CDR1 SGHVS, CDR2 FNYEAQ. The CDR3 reads CASSSRTGAATGELFF. CDR3 nucleotides: TGTGCCAGCAGCTCAAGGACAGGCGCCGCCACCGGGGAGCTGTTTTTT.

This clonotype was seen at least ten times. The chain carries TRBV7-2 and TRBJ2-1; the match to TRBD1 covers 10 bases. V shed 5 bases, J shed 5 bases, and the junction held 3 bases outside the gene matches. Germline V CDR1 and CDR2: SGHTA, FQGNSA. The CDR3 totals 14 residues. The CDR3 sequence: CASSRDRGNNEQFF. The CDR3 DNA sequence: TGTGCCAGCAGCAGGGACAGGGGTAACAATGAGCAGTTCTTC.

This clonotype was recorded many times. The chain recombines TRBV19 with TRBJ1-2; tentative D call: TRBD1 (5 bases). From germline, CDR1 is LNHDA and CDR2 SQIVND (reference sequence). The V gene lost 5 bases and the J gene lost 4 bases, with 23 bases spanning the gap. The CDR3 is 17 residues long. CDR3 sequence: CASSLNNARESRYGYTF. As DNA, the CDR3 is TGTGCCAGTAGTCTAAACAATGCCAGGGAGTCGCGCTATGGCTACACCTTC.

There are many counts of this clonotype. V is TRBV4-2 and J is TRBJ1-2, with D unclear. V shed 0 bases and J shed 8 bases, with 10 bases lying between them. The length of the CDR3 is 13 residues. The germline CDR1 and CDR2 sequences are LGHNA and YNFKEQ. The DNA for the CDR3 is TGTGCCAGCAGCCAAGACATTCAGCGCGGCTACACCTTC. It translates to CASSQDIQRGYTF.

This clonotype has a count of ten or more. J is TRBJ2-3 and V is TRBV28; 8 nucleotides match TRBD2. The CDR3 totals 16 residues. Trimming took 5 bases from V and 1 from J; bases not matched to a gene: 8. Germline CDR1 is MDHEN and CDR2 is SYDVKM. For the CDR3, the DNA is TGTGCCAGCAGTCCGACACTAGCGGACCGCACAGATACGCAGTATTTT. As protein: CASSPTLADRTDTQYF.

This clonotype has at least ten counts. The rearrangement links TRBV11-3 to TRBJ2-1; TRBD2 matches 12 bases. Losses at the gene ends were 5 bases for V and 9 bases for J; bases not matched to a gene: 11. The CDR3 has 16 amino acids. CDR1 is SGHNT, CDR2 YENEEA, per germline. CDR3 residues: CASSPPRLAGDPEQFF. Written as DNA, the CDR3 is TGTGCCAGCAGCCCCCCGCGACTAGCGGGAGATCCTGAGCAGTTCTTC.

This clonotype was recorded many times. The CDR3 is CASRSSPGTQYF. The CDR3 region has the DNA TGTGCCAGCCGCTCGTCCCCTGGGACCCAGTACTTC. The rearrangement joins TRBV7-2 to TRBJ2-5, with D uncertain. V lost 8 bases and J 7 bases, leaving 14 bases between the germline ends. Germline CDR1 and CDR2: SGHTA and FQGNSA. The CDR3 spans 12 residues.

This clonotype was counted many times. This chain joins TRBV12-3 or TRBV12-4 and TRBJ2-7; possibly TRBD2 for D (6 bases). Trimming took off 3 bases at V and 3 bases at J, with 15 bases between the two ends. This CDR3 has 15 residues. The CDR3 region is CASSLAGGIVYEQYF. CDR3 nucleotides: TGTGCCAGCAGTTTGGCCGGCGGGATCGTCTACGAGCAGTACTTC.

In its sample, this clonotype was seen many times. The chain employs TRBV7-2 and TRBJ1-5; weak D call: TRBD1 (6 bases). V shed 5 bases and J shed 5 bases, with 16 bases lying between them. Germline CDR1 is SGHTA and CDR2 is FQGNSA. The CDR3 contains 15 residues. The CDR3 sequence is CASSEIGNRDQPQHF. The CDR3, as DNA: TGTGCCAGCAGCGAAATAGGGAACAGGGATCAGCCCCAGCATTTT. Full variable domain (outside the CDR3, taken from reference TRBV7-2 and TRBJ1-5): GAGVSQSPSNKVTEKGKDVELRCDPISGHTALYWYRQSLGQGLEFLIYFQGNSAPDKSGLPSDRFSAERTGGSVSTLTIQRTQQEDSAVYLCASSEIGNRDQPQHFGDGTRLSIL.

This clonotype was counted many times. This sequence joins TRBV7-2 and TRBJ2-1; 8 nucleotides match TRBD2. CDR1 is SGHTA, CDR2 FQGNSA, per germline. The CDR3 is made up of 15 amino acids. V lost 6 bases to trimming and J lost 5 bases; unmatched junction nucleotides: 9. The CDR3 loop reads CASRFIGGGNNEQFF. As DNA, the CDR3 is TGTGCCAGCAGGTTTATCGGGGGGGGAAACAATGAGCAGTTCTTC.

This clonotype has at least ten counts. The chain employs TRBV7-2 and TRBJ1-2; the D gene is possibly TRBD1 (5 bases). CDR3 length equals 14 residues. With 5 bases removed from V and 0 bases from J, the gap between germline ends came to 10 bases. CDR1 SGHTA and CDR2 FQGNSA come from the germline V gene. For the CDR3, the DNA is TGTGCCAGCAGCCCTGACAGAGCTAACTATGGCTACACCTTC. It encodes CASSPDRANYGYTF.

This clonotype has a count of ten or more. V and J are TRBV7-9 and TRBJ1-2; D gene uncertain. Germline CDR1 SEHNR, CDR2 FQNEAQ (reference sequence). V was pared by 2 bases and J by 5 bases, with 21 bases between. The CDR3 runs to 17 residues. The CDR3 spells CASSLNFDVSQYYGYTF. DNA for the CDR3: TGTGCCAGCAGCTTAAACTTCGATGTATCGCAGTATTATGGCTACACCTTC.

This clonotype has a count of ten or more. V gene TRBV12-3 or TRBV12-4 combines with J gene TRBJ2-7; D is perhaps TRBD2 (6 bases). This CDR3 is built from 16 residues. The ends were cut back, 5 bases at V and 0 bases at J, with 17 bases in the middle. CDR3 residues: CASSLTKGLASYEQYF. The CDR3 coding sequence is TGTGCCAGCAGTCTCACGAAGGGACTCGCCTCCTACGAGCAGTACTTC.

This clonotype was counted ten times or more. The gene calls are TRBV7-2 and TRBJ1-4, with 8 bases aligning to TRBD1. This CDR3 has 16 residues. Trimming cost V 5 bases and J 0 bases; bases outside gene matches: 5. CDR1 and CDR2 from the germline V gene are SGHTA and FQGNSA. Here the CDR3 DNA reads TGTGCCAGCAGCCGGACAGGGAGGTCAACTAATGAAAAACTGTTTTTT. It codes for CASSRTGRSTNEKLFF.